This T cell receptor beta chain was captured in a study of T cell repertoires in cytomegalovirus infection. Via MiXCR, TCRdb re-called the reads, giving one row per CDR3 protein. The sample has fewer than 850,000 distinct CDR3 sequences, 25% to 35% seen once. To note about this clonotype: The target antigen is unknown.

The germline gives CDR1 SGHVS, CDR2 FNYEAQ. The V and J ends lost 1 base and 6 bases respectively, with 13 bases between them. The CDR3 runs to 15 residues. This specimen was cultured CD8+ T cells from PBMCs, taken from culture after CMV antigen stimulation. This receptor was taken from a human donor in good health (CMV status not recorded). Some clones in this sample may be carry-over from other donors' samples. This chain connects TRBV7-6 to TRBJ2-1, with D maybe TRBD2 (5 bases). The CDR3 bases are TGTGCCAGCAGCTTAGACGGGCTAGCATCCAATGAGCAGTTCTTC. Translation: CASSLDGLASNEQFF.